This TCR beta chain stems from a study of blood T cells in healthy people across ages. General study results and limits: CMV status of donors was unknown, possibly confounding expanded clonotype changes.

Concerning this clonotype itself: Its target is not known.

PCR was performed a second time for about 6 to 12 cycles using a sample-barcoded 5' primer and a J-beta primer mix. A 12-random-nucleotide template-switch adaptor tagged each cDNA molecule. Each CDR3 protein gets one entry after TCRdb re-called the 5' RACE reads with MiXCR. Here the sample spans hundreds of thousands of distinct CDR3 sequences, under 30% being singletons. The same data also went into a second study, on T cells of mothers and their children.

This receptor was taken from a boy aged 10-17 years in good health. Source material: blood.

CDR3 nucleotides: TGTGCCAGCAGTTTCATTCAGGGGCAGCCCCAGCATTTT. Protein product: CASSFIQGQPQHF. This chain links TRBV28 with TRBJ1-5, with D possibly matching TRBD1 (6 bases). V lost 3 bases to trimming and J lost 7 bases, with 10 bases between them. The length of the CDR3 is 13 residues. Germline V gene sequence: CDR1 MDHEN, CDR2 SYDVKM.